This TCR beta chain was documented in a study of blood T cell repertoires in COVID-19. About the study: Acute-phase and convalescent COVID-19 samples originated in the United States, Italy and Spain. PBMCs, B-cell-depleted T cells, or T cells were the source of the cDNA or gDNA that made up the material.

Trimming cost V 1 base and J 2 bases, with 12 bases left between them. CDR1 is SEHNR and CDR2 is FQNEAQ in the germline V gene (reference sequence). CDR3 length equals 15 residues. In the study's own analysis: The authors estimated nucleated cell counts from reference gene primer amplification. TCRdb's table, derived via immunoSEQ multiplex PCR, lists solely in-frame clones and lacks some. V, J and clone size are those of that table, while D and trimming were read from the DNA. The sample contains 30,000 to 40,000 clones, about 86% of which appear only once. The sample consisted of peripheral blood. The receptor was isolated from a woman of 80 years or more with active or convalescent COVID-19. The chain couples TRBV7-9 to TRBJ2-7; no clear D gene. The CDR3 spells CASSLENAVAYEQYF. The CDR3, as DNA: TGTGCCAGCAGCTTAGAGAATGCGGTCGCCTACGAGCAGTACTTC. The variable domain in full, with the rest retrieved from reference TRBV7-9 and TRBJ2-7, is DTGVSQNPRHKITKRGQNVTFRCDPISEHNRLYWYRQTLGQGPEFLTYFQNEAQLEKSRLLSDRFSAERPKGSFSTLEIQRTEQGDSAMYLCASSLENAVAYEQYFGPGTRLTVT.